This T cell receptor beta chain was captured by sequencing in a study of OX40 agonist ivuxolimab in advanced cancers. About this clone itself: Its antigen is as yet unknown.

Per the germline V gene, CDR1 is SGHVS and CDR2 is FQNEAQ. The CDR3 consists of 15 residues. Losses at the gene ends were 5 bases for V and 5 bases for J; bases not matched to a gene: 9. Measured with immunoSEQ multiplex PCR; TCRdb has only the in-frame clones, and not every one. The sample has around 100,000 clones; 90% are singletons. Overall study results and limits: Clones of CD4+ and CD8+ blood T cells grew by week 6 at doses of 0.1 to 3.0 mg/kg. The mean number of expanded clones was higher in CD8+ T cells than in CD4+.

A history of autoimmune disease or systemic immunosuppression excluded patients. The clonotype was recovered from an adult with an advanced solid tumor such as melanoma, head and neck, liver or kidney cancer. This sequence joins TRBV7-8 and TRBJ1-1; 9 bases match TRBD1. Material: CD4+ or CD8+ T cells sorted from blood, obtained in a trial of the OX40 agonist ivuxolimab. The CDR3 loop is CASSPYRGQYTEAFF. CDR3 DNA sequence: TGTGCCAGCAGCCCTTACAGGGGGCAATATACTGAAGCTTTCTTT. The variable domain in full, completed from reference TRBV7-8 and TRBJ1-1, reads GAGVSQSPRYKVAKRGQDVALRCDPISGHVSLFWYQQALGQGPEFLTYFQNEAQLDKSGLPSDRFFAERPEGSVSTLKIQRTQQEDSAVYLCASSPYRGQYTEAFFGQGTRLTVV.